This entry describes one T cell receptor beta chain. This record belongs to a study of blood T cell repertoires in COVID-19. Profiling relied on immunoSEQ multiplex PCR, and the TCRdb table lists in-frame clones only, not all of them. The sample gives tens of thousands of clones, 80% to 90% of which show up once; approximately 10% is in the top ten. Germline CDR1 is MDHEN and CDR2 is SYDVKM. J lost 5 bases, V lost 2 bases, and 8 bases had no gene match. This CDR3 is built from 15 residues. The sequence was obtained from a man between 65 and 80 years old with active or convalescent COVID-19. This chain connects TRBV28 to TRBJ2-7; TRBD2 aligns across 8 bases. The source material was peripheral blood. The CDR3 here is CASSLGGGRINEQYF. CDR3 nucleotide sequence: TGTGCCAGCAGTTTAGGAGGCGGGAGGATCAACGAGCAGTACTTC.